The present T cell receptor (beta chain) was sequenced within a study of early T cells in non-severe SARS-CoV-2 infection. Deletions cut 0 bases from V and 4 bases from J, with 9 bases between. The CDR3 is 15 amino acids. Germline V lookup: CDR1 SGHVS, CDR2 FQNEAQ. TCRdb recomputed calls from the 5' RACE reads with MiXCR, one row per CDR3 protein. The sample shows 30,000 to 45,000 distinct CDR3 sequences, approximately 5% of them seen only once. This clonotype was detected ten times or more. The clonotype was recovered from an adult who was a healthcare worker with PCR-confirmed SARS-CoV-2 infection or an uninfected control (not recorded which). Material for sequencing was whole blood. The V gene is TRBV7-8, the J gene TRBJ2-2; D perhaps matches TRBD2 (5 bases). The CDR3 sequence: CASSLAQRSTGELFF. The CDR3 region has the DNA TGTGCCAGCAGCTTAGCCCAGCGGTCCACCGGGGAGCTGTTTTTT. The complete variable domain, with remaining parts taken from reference TRBV7-8 and TRBJ2-2, reads GAGVSQSPRYKVAKRGQDVALRCDPISGHVSLFWYQQALGQGPEFLTYFQNEAQLDKSGLPSDRFFAERPEGSVSTLKIQRTQQEDSAVYLCASSLAQRSTGELFFGEGSRLTVL.